The following is a TCR beta chain sequence with its context. Its target is unknown. CDR1 is SGHDT and CDR2 is YYEEEE in the germline V gene. This CDR3 comprises 13 residues. Between the trimmed V and J ends, which lost 7 bases and 12 bases, there was a span of 17 bases. This specimen comes from a study of vaccination and CD4 T cells after COVID-19. Study observations and caveats: Median SARS-CoV-2-reactive clonotypes rose from around 20 to 38, not significantly. Spike mono-reactivity applied to 304 of 307 vaccine-specific clones detected in convalescent patients.

Indicated treatment: roughly 10-day PBMC culture with coronavirus spike peptide pools or control peptides (ViraFEST assay). Cultured CD4+ T-cell DNA underwent Oncomine TCR Beta short-read sequencing. MiXCR, run by TCRdb on the PCR reads, gives a single entry per CDR3 protein. Of 13,000 or so distinct CDR3 sequences in the sample, around 56% were seen once. Sequencing used cultured CD4+ T cells from blood, obtained after SARS-CoV-2 vaccination. The chain employs TRBV5-6 and TRBJ1-6; D remains unclear. This receptor was obtained from a human donor with COVID-19. The CDR3 nucleotides read TGTGCCAGCGGTCAAACAAGCCTGATACCCCTCCACTTT. Residues: CASGQTSLIPLHF. The full variable domain, rest sourced from reference TRBV5-6 and TRBJ1-6, is DAGVTQSPTHLIKTRGQQVTLRCSPKSGHDTVSWYQQALGQGPQFIFQYYEEEERQRGNFPDRFSGHQFPNYSSELNVNALLLGDSALYLCASGQTSLIPLHFGNGTRLTVT.